The 9 T cell receptor beta chains presented below share a single source sample, sequenced in a study of blood T cell repertoires in COVID-19. Assay: immunoSEQ multiplex PCR; the TCRdb copy retains only in-frame clones and omits some. The sample holds 200,000 to 300,000 clones, around four fifths seen once. Sequencing was carried out using peripheral blood. These receptors came from a young man who had recovered from COVID-19.

The CDR3 sequence is CASSSGQGQETQYF. The CDR3, as DNA: TGTGCCAGCTCATCGGGACAGGGACAAGAGACCCAGTACTTC. The V call is TRBV18, the J call TRBJ2-5, with 9 bases identical to TRBD1. The J segment lost 2 bases and the V segment lost 5 bases, leaving 3 bases of the junction unmatched. This CDR3 is built from 14 residues. Germline CDR1 and CDR2: KGHSH and LQKENI.

The chain recombines TRBV6-5 with TRBJ2-5; D is perhaps TRBD2 (7 bases). Germline V gives CDR1 MNHEY, CDR2 SVGAGI. This CDR3 comprises 15 residues. Trimming shortened V by 6 bases and J by 4 bases, and 18 bases separated the two germline ends. Here the CDR3 reads CASRELLGGGETQYF. CDR3 bases: TGTGCCAGCAGGGAGCTTCTAGGGGGGGGAGAGACCCAGTACTTC.

The chain employs TRBV28 and TRBJ2-2, with a tentative D call TRBD2 (6 bases). Germline loops: CDR1 MDHEN, CDR2 SYDVKM. V gave up 10 bases and J gave up 3 bases, with 12 bases separating them. The CDR3 loop spans 13 amino acids. CDR3 in amino acids: CATGRSDTGELFF. The CDR3 nucleotides read TGTGCCACCGGGAGATCAGACACCGGGGAGCTGTTTTTT.

A note on this clone: An end of the junction does not agree with germline; a read error may underlie this. This chain joins TRBV9 and TRBJ1-6; 8 positions agree with TRBD1. Looked up from germline, CDR1 is SGDLS and CDR2 is YYNGEE. The length of the CDR3 is 15 residues. The CDR3 loop is CASSVQGQDNSPLHF. The CDR3 DNA reads TGTGCCAGCAGCGTGCAGGGACAGGATAACTCACCCCTCCACTTT.

The chain recombines TRBV5-5 with TRBJ1-1; 9 bases align to TRBD1. Germline CDR1 SGHKS, CDR2 YYEKEE (reference sequence). This CDR3 region has 16 residues. With 4 bases clipped from V and 5 bases from J, the junction kept 12 bases outside the gene matches. The CDR3, as DNA: TGTGCCAGCAGCCCCGGGACAGGGCTCGCGGGGACTGAAGCTTTCTTT. Translation: CASSPGTGLAGTEAFF.

This chain uses TRBV10-3 with TRBJ2-3; the D gene is possibly TRBD2 (6 bases). The V end was cut by 8 bases, the J end by 5 bases, with 23 bases between. Germline V gene lookup returns CDR1 ENHRY and CDR2 SYGVKD. The CDR3 runs 16 residues. The DNA for the CDR3 is TGTGCCATCGGGGACCTGGGAGGTACCGGGGAAGATACGCAGTATTTT. Translation gives CAIGDLGGTGEDTQYF.

J is TRBJ1-1 and V is TRBV5-4; a weak D match, TRBD1 (5 bases). Germline V gives CDR1 SGHNT, CDR2 YYREEE (reference sequence). Deletions cut 4 bases from V and 7 bases from J, with 14 bases between. The CDR3 contains 13 residues. CDR3 nucleotides: TGTGCCAGCAGCGCCCCCCATGACAGTGAAGCTTTCTTT. The encoded protein is CASSAPHDSEAFF.

The genes are TRBV7-3 and TRBJ1-2, with 9 bases fitting TRBD1. CDR1 and CDR2 (germline): SGHTA, FQGTGA. Trimming took 5 bases from V and 8 from J; bases not matched to a gene: 6. This CDR3 is built from 13 residues. The CDR3 protein is CASSTGTGIGYTF. The CDR3 DNA reads TGTGCCAGCAGCACCGGGACAGGGATCGGCTACACCTTC.

This chain joins TRBV7-2 and TRBJ1-4, with 9 positions matching TRBD1. V trimming: 5 bases; J trimming: 4 bases; junction bases outside the gene matches: 2. This CDR3 comprises 14 residues. CDR1 is SGHTA and CDR2 is FQGNSA in the germline V gene. Here the CDR3 reads CASSRDRVNEKLFF. CDR3 nucleotides: TGTGCCAGCAGCCGGGACAGGGTTAATGAAAAACTGTTTTTT.